Described below is a single T cell receptor beta chain sequence and its context. What it binds is not known. The sample belongs to a study of beta chain features in type 1 diabetes. Findings and caveats of the study: All four CD4+ subsets from Type 1 diabetes patients carried moderately but significantly shorter TCRB CDR3s. Insertions were fewer and deletions more numerous at VDJ junctions in type 1 diabetes patients.

The entirety of the isolated RNA underwent reverse transcription, so expressed TCRB transcripts were sequenced. The method was immunoSEQ multiplex PCR; TCRdb's version includes in-frame clones alone and lacks a portion of them. The data contain about 230,000 clones, 16% of them singletons. Trimming at V came to 4 bases and at J to 1 base, leaving 2 bases not matched to a gene. Germline lookup yields CDR1 SQVTM and CDR2 ANQGSEA. This CDR3 region has 14 residues. The sequencing input was naive CD4+ T cells from blood. The chain couples TRBV29-1 to TRBJ2-3; 10 bases align to TRBD2. This TCR was sampled from a young man with type 1 diabetes. DNA for the CDR3: TGCAGCGTTGGAGCGGGAGGGGGCACAGATACGCAGTATTTT. This codes for CSVGAGGGTDTQYF.